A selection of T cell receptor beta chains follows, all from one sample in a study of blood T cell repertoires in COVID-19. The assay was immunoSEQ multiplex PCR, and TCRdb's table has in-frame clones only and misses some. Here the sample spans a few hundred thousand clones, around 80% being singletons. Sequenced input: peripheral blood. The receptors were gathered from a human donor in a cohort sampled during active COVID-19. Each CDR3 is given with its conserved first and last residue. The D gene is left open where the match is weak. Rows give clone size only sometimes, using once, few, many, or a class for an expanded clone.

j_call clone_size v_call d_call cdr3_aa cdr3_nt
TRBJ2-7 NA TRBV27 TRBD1 CASSPVTGGDEQYF TGTGCCAGCAGTCCCGTGACAGGGGGCGACGAGCAGTACTTC
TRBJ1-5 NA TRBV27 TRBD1 CASSPDRGDQPQHF TGTGCCAGCAGTCCGGACAGGGGGGATCAGCCCCAGCATTTT
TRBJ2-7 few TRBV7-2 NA CASALFPGHTYEQYF TGTGCCAGCGCCCTTTTCCCGGGACACACCTACGAGCAGTACTTC
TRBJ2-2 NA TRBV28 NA CASRNRGTGELFF TGTGCCAGCAGGAACCGGGGCACCGGGGAGCTGTTTTTT
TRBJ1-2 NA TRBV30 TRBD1 CAWGDRGWANYGYTF TGTGCCTGGGGTGACAGGGGCTGGGCTAACTATGGCTACACCTTC
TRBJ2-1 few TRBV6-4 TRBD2 CASSVRLAGVDEQFF TGTGCCAGCAGTGTACGGCTAGCGGGGGTGGATGAGCAGTTCTTC
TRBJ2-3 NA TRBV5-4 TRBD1 CASSLWDRGNTDTQYF TGTGCCAGCAGCCTATGGGACAGGGGGAACACAGATACGCAGTATTTT
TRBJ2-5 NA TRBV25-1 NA CASSVPGQETQYF TGTGCCAGCAGTGTTCCAGGTCAAGAGACCCAGTACTTC
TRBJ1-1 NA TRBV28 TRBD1 CASSNSGGSTEAFF TGTGCCAGCAGTAACTCAGGGGGCTCCACTGAAGCTTTCTTT
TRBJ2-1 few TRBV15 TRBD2 CATSRDTSGRTNEQFF TGTGCCACCAGCAGAGATACCAGCGGGAGAACCAATGAGCAGTTCTTC
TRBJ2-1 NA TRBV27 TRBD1 CASSTGTGKEFF TGTGCCAGCAGTACCGGGACAGGGAAAGAGTTCTTC
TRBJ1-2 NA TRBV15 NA CATSSREGYGYTF TGTGCCACCAGCTCCCGGGAGGGCTATGGCTACACCTTC
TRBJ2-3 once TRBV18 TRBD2 CASSPRGGVTDTQYF TGTGCCAGCTCACCCCGGGGGGGTGTAACAGATACGCAGTATTTT
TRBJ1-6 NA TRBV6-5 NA CASSTSSYNSPLHF TGTGCCAGCAGTACGAGCTCCTATAATTCACCCCTCCACTTT
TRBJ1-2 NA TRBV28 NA CASSPNSPGYGYTF TGTGCCAGCAGTCCAAACTCCCCCGGCTATGGCTACACCTTC
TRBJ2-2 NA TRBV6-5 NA CASSPGQLNTGELFF TGTGCCAGCAGTCCCGGACAGTTAAACACCGGGGAGCTGTTTTTT
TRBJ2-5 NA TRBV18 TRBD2 CASSPPSTSGRPIHF TGTGCCAGCTCACCACCGTCGACTAGCGGGAGGCCTATCCACTTC
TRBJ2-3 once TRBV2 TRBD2 CASSPGLAGGADTQYF TGTGCCAGCAGTCCAGGACTAGCGGGAGGAGCAGATACGCAGTATTTT
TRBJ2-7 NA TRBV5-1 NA CASSLNVGSSYEQYF TGCGCCAGCAGCCTGAATGTCGGGAGCTCCTACGAGCAGTACTTC
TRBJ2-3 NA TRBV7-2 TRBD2 CAGGSGSTDTQYF TGTGCCGGCGGGAGCGGTAGCACAGATACGCAGTATTTT
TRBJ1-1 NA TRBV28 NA CASRSGGPTEAFF TGTGCCAGCAGATCGGGGGGCCCCACTGAAGCTTTCTTT